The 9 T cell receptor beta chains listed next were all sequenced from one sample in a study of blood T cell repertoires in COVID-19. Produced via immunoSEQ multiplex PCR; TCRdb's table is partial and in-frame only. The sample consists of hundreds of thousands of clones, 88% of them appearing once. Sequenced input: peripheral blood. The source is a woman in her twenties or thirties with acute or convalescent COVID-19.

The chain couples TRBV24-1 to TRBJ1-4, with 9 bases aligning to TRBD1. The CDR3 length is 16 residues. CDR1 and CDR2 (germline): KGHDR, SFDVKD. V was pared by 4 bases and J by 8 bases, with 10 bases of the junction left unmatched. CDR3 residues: CATSERPGQGNEKLFF. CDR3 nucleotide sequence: TGTGCCACCAGTGAGCGACCGGGACAGGGTAACGAAAAACTGTTTTTT.

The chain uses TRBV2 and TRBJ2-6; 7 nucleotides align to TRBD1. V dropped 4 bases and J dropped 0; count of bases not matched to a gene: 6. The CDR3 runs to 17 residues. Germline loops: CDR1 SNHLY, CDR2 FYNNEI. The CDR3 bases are TGTGCCAGCAGTGGTTGGGACAGATACTCTGGGGCCAACGTCCTGACTTTC. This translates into CASSGWDRYSGANVLTF.

CDR3: CASSQYQGAAHEQYF. CDR3 nucleotides: TGTGCCAGCTCCCAGTACCAGGGGGCGGCCCACGAGCAGTACTTC. The J gene is TRBJ2-7, the V gene TRBV18; 8 bases are a match to TRBD1. CDR3 length equals 15 residues. Germline assignment: CDR1 KGHSH and CDR2 LQKENI. The V and J ends lost 6 bases and 5 bases, in that order; junction bases with no gene match: 12.

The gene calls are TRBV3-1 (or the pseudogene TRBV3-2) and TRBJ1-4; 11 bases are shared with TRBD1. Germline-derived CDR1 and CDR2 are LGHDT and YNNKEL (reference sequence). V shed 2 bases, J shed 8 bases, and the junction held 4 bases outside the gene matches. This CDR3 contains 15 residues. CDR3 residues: CASSQRTGGNEKLFF. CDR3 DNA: TGTGCCAGCAGCCAACGGACAGGGGGCAACGAAAAACTGTTTTTT.

CDR3 in DNA: TGTGCCAGCAGTACCTACAGGGGGCTTAACCACGAGCAGTACTTC. Protein sequence: CASSTYRGLNHEQYF. This sequence joins TRBV27 and TRBJ2-7; 9 bases align to TRBD1. The trim removed 5 bases at V and 5 bases at J, leaving 10 bases unmatched. This CDR3 region has 15 residues. Germline loops: CDR1 MNHEY, CDR2 SMNVEV (reference sequence).

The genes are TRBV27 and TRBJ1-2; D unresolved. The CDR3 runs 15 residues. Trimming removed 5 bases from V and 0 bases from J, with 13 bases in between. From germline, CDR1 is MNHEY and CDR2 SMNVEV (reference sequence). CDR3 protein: CASSPLSRTNYGYTF. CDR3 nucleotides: TGTGCCAGCAGTCCATTATCCAGAACTAACTATGGCTACACCTTC.

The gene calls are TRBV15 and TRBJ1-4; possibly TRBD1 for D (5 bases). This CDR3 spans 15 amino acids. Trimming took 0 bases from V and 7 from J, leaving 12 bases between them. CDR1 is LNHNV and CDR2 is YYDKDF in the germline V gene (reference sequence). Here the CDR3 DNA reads TGTGCCACCAGCAGAGATCGGGGGTACTCTGAAAAACTGTTTTTT. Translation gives CATSRDRGYSEKLFF.

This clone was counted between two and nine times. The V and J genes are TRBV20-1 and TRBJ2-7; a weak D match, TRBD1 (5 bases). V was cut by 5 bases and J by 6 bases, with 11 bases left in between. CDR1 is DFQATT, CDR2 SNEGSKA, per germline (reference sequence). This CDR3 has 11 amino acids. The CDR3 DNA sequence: TGCAGTGCTCAGGGTCTTAGCGAGCAGTACTTC. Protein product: CSAQGLSEQYF.

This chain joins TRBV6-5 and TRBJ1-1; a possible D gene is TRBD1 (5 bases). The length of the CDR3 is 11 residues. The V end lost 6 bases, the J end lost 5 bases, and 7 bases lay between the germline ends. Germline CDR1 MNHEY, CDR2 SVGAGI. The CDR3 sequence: CASRGGTEAFF. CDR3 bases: TGTGCCAGCAGGGGGGGGACTGAAGCTTTCTTT.